This TCR beta chain was documented in a study of OX40 agonist ivuxolimab in advanced cancers. This clone was observed once. V lost 3 bases to trimming and J lost 7 bases, with 11 bases between them. Per germline, CDR1 SGHDT and CDR2 YYEEEE. The CDR3 extends over 13 amino acids. The table came from immunoSEQ multiplex PCR; TCRdb's copy has only in-frame clones and leaves some out. This table holds more than 50,000 clones, 94% found once. The sequence derives from an adult with an advanced solid tumor such as melanoma, head and neck, liver or kidney cancer. Sequenced material: CD4+ or CD8+ T cells sorted from blood, taken in a trial of the OX40 agonist ivuxolimab. The chain employs TRBV5-6 and TRBJ2-4; TRBD2 is a possible D gene (5 bases). The CDR3 loop reads CASSSSWENIQYF. Written as DNA, the CDR3 is TGTGCCAGCAGCTCGTCCTGGGAGAACATTCAGTACTTC.